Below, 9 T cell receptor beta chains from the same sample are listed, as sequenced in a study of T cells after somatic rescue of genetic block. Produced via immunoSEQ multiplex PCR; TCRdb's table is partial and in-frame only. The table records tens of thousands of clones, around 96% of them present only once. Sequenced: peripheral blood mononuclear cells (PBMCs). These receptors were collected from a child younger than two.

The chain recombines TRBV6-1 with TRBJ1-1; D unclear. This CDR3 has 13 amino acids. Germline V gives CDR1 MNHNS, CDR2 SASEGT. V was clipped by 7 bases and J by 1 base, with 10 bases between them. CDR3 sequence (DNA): TGTGCCAGCACCTTAACCGGGAACACTGAAGCTTTCTTT. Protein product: CASTLTGNTEAFF.

The CDR3 here is CASEKQGIDTQYF. As DNA, the CDR3 is TGTGCCAGCGAGAAACAGGGTATAGATACGCAGTATTTT. The V call is TRBV6-1, the J call TRBJ2-3; D might be TRBD1 (6 bases). Germline CDR1 reads MNHNS; CDR2 reads SASEGT. This CDR3 spans 13 amino acids. V shed 8 bases and J shed 5 bases, with 14 bases lying between them.

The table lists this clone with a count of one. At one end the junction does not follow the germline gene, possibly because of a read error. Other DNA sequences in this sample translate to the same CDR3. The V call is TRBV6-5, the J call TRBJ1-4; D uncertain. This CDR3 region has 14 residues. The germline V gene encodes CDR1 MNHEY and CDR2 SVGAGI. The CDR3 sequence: CASSLSATNEKLFF. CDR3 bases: TGCGCCAGCAGCCTCAGTGCCACTAATGAAAAACTGTTTTTT.

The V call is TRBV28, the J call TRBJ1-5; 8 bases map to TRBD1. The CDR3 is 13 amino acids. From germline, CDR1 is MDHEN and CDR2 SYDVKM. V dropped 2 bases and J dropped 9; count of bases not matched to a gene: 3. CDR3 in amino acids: CASSLQGARPQHF. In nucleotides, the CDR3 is TGTGCCAGCAGTTTACAGGGGGCGAGGCCCCAGCATTTT. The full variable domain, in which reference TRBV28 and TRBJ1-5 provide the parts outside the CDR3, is DVKVTQSSRYLVKRTGEKVFLECVQDMDHENMFWYRQDPGLGLRLIYFSYDVKMKEKGDIPEGYSVSREKKERFSLILESASTNQTSMYLCASSLQGARPQHFGDGTRLSIL.

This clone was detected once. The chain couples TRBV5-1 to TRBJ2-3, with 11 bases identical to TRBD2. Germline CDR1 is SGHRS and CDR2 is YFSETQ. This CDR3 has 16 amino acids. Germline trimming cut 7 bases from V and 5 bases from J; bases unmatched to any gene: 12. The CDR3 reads CASSSSGRKKEDTQYF. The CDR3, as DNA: TGCGCCAGCTCTTCTAGCGGGAGGAAGAAGGAAGATACGCAGTATTTT.

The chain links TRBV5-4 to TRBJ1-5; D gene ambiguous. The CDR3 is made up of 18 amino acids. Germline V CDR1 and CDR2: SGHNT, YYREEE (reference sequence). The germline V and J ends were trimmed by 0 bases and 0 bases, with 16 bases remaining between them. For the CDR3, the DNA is TGTGCCAGCAGCTTGGGCCCTTCGGGGTTTTATAGCAATCAGCCCCAGCATTTT. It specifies CASSLGPSGFYSNQPQHF.

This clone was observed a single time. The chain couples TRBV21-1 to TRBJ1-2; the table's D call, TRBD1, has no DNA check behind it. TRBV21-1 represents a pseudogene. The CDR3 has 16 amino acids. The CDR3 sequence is CASTLRGQGHNYGYTF. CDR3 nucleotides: TGTGCCAGCACCTTAAGAGGGCAGGGGCATAACTATGGCTACACCTTC.

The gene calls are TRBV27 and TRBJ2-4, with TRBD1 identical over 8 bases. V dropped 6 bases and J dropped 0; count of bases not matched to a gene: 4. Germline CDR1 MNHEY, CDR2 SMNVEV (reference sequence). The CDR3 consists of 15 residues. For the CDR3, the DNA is TGTGCCAGCAGCAGGACAGGGCTAGCCAAAAACATTCAGTACTTC. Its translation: CASSRTGLAKNIQYF.

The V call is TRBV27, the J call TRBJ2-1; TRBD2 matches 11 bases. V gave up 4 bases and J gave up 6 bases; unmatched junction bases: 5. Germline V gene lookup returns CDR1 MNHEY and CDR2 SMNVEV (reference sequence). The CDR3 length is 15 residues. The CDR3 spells CASSYGTSGTNEQFF. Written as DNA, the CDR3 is TGTGCCAGCAGTTACGGGACTAGCGGTACCAATGAGCAGTTCTTC.